This entry lists 30 T cell receptor delta chains sequenced from one sample in a study of gamma-delta T cells after stem cell transplantation. TCRdb reapplied CATT to the RT-PCR reads. Counted here are 3,000 or so delta-chain clones, around 30% occurring once; the ten biggest clones make up 20% to 25%. Material: gamma-delta T cells. All receptors come from a human donor. It is not recorded whose cells these are; they may come from a transplant donor.

In the case of this clone: A far larger clone is one base from this, pointing to a likely read error. CDR3 nucleotide sequence: TGTGCCTGTGACAACCTTCCCGGTACTGGGGGATACGACCGGTACACCGATAAACTCATCTTT. The encoded protein is CACDNLPGTGGYDRYTDKLIF. This chain links TRDV2 with TRDJ1; 13 bases are shared with TRDD3. CDR3 size: 21 residues. J lost 0 bases, V lost 2 bases, and 17 bases had no gene match. Germline V gene sequence: CDR1 GEAIGNYY, CDR2 EKD.

Sample share makes this clone medium-sized. J is TRDJ1 and V is TRDV2, with TRDD3 identical over 10 bases. After removal of 0 bases from V and 0 bases from J, the junction contained 18 bases not matched to a gene. This CDR3 contains 21 residues. CDR1 is GEAIGNYY and CDR2 is EKD in the germline V gene. Here the CDR3 DNA reads TGTGCCTGTGACACCGTCGGTGGCTGGGGGATATCTCCCCACTACACCGATAAACTCATCTTT. This gives the protein CACDTVGGWGISPHYTDKLIF.

The genes are TRDV1 and TRDJ1; 8 positions match TRDD3. The CDR3 is 19 amino acids. From germline, CDR1 is TSWWSYY and CDR2 QGS. The ends lost 0 bases at V and 3 bases at J; junction bases unmatched: 15. CDR3 sequence (DNA): TGTGCTCTTGGGGAACTCTGGGGTACTGGGGGGCCGTATGCCGATAAACTCATCTTT. Translated: CALGELWGTGGPYADKLIF.

Details on this clone: Just one base apart from a much larger clone, this may be a read error. The chain combines TRDV2 with TRDJ1; TRDD3 agrees at 7 bases. With V trimmed by 3 bases and J by 2 bases, 8 bases remained unmatched. This CDR3 spans 15 amino acids. Germline V gene data show CDR1 as GEAIGNYY and CDR2 as EKD. This chain's CDR3 is CACDALGGDTDKLIF. CDR3 in DNA: TGTGCCTGTGACGCGTTAGGGGGGGATACCGATAAACTCATCTTT.

This rearrangement joins TRDV2 to TRDJ1; TRDD3 agrees at 11 bases. With 3 bases clipped from V and 2 bases from J, the junction kept 13 bases outside the gene matches. This CDR3 contains 18 residues. Germline CDR1 reads GEAIGNYY; CDR2 reads EKD. The CDR3 protein is CACDGVLLGDRKTDKLIF. Written as DNA, the CDR3 is TGTGCCTGTGACGGGGTACTACTGGGGGATAGAAAAACCGATAAACTCATCTTT.

The sample holds a few counts of this clone. Distinct nucleotide sequences in the sample also encode this CDR3. J is TRDJ1 and V is TRDV2, with 8 positions matching TRDD3. This CDR3 is built from 21 residues. The germline CDR1 and CDR2 sequences are GEAIGNYY and EKD. J lost 0 bases, V lost 1 base, and 21 bases had no gene match. This CDR3 reads CACDTLLVTGGHRAYTDKLIF. The CDR3 region has the DNA TGTGCCTGTGACACTCTCCTTGTTACTGGGGGCCACCGGGCATACACCGATAAACTCATCTTT.

As concerns this clone: This likely stems from a read error, as it lies one base from a far larger clone. The chain recombines TRDV2 with TRDJ1, with 8 bases aligning to TRDD3. Germline V gives CDR1 GEAIGNYY, CDR2 EKD. Trimming took 3 bases from V and 2 from J; bases not matched to a gene: 13. CDR3 length: 17 amino acids. CDR3 in DNA: TGTGCCTGTGACCCCGCATCGCGTGTGGGGGATACCGATAAACTCATCTTT. As protein: CACDPASRVGDTDKLIF.

This clone was seen only a few times. A read error is likely here: a far larger clone is one base away. The sample contains more than one DNA sequence encoding this CDR3. This chain uses TRDV2 with TRDJ3; D not resolved. The CDR3 has 22 amino acids. Germline-derived CDR1 and CDR2 are GEAIGNYY and EKD. The ends were cut back, 0 bases at V and 0 bases at J, with 23 bases in the middle. This chain's CDR3 is CACDTAESLSAAGSWDTRQMFF. CDR3 in DNA: TGTGCCTGTGACACCGCTGAGTCTCTTAGCGCCGCAGGCTCCTGGGACACCCGACAGATGTTTTTC.

For this clone: The junction departs from the called germline gene at one end, perhaps through a read error. The sample holds other DNA sequences that translate to the same CDR3. The V gene is TRDV1, the J gene TRDJ1, with TRDD3 identical over 7 bases. Germline loops: CDR1 TSWWSYY, CDR2 QGS. CDR3 length: 18 amino acids. The CDR3 coding sequence is TGTGCCCTTGGGGAACTAGGGTTAAGGACGGATACGCCCGATAAACTCATCTTT. It translates to CALGELGLRTDTPDKLIF.

This clone was detected a few times. V and J are TRDV2 and TRDJ1, with D possibly TRDD3 on 6 matching bases. Germline CDR1 reads GEAIGNYY; CDR2 reads EKD. CDR3 length equals 18 residues. The V end was cut by 0 bases, the J end by 7 bases, with 26 bases between. The DNA of the CDR3 is TGTGCCTGTGACACCGTTGGGGGGGCTGGGGATCAGTGGGGTAAACTCATCTTT. This gives the protein CACDTVGGAGDQWGKLIF.

As concerns this clone: This sequence may be a read error, since a much larger clone differs from it by one base. V usage is TRDV1 and J usage is TRDJ1; D remains ambiguous. CDR3 size: 15 residues. Trimming removed 1 base at V and 8 bases at J, with 17 bases between. The germline V gene has CDR1 TSWWSYY and CDR2 QGS. The CDR3 sequence is CALGEPRSSSAKLIF. CDR3 in DNA: TGTGCTCTTGGGGAACCCCGTAGCTCCTCGGCGAAACTCATCTTT.

Concerning this clone: The amino acid sequence in TCRdb belongs to a much larger clone and departs from this DNA's translation at residue 3, likely a sequencing read error; the sequence shown is translated from the DNA. The J gene is TRDJ1, the V gene TRDV2; 8 bases are a match to TRDD3. Per the germline V gene, CDR1 is GEAIGNYY and CDR2 is EKD. This CDR3 contains 17 residues. The DNA for the CDR3 is TGTGCCCGTGAAGTACTGGGGGCCACGGGGAGCACCGATAAACTCATCTTT. This translates into CAREVLGATGSTDKLIF.

This clone was seen a handful of times. A single base is all that separates this from a far larger clone, so a read error is likely. The V gene is TRDV2, the J gene TRDJ1, with TRDD3 matching 13 bases. From germline, CDR1 is GEAIGNYY and CDR2 EKD. The CDR3 loop spans 15 amino acids. The CDR3 DNA follows: TGTGCCTGTGGCACCCTTACTGGGGGATACGCATACCTCATCTTT. Translated: CACGTLTGGYAYLIF.

In the case of this clone: A far larger clone is only one base removed, so a read error is likely. This same CDR3 is encoded by further DNA sequences in the sample. V and J are TRDV2 and TRDJ1, with a possible D match to TRDD3 (6 bases). The V gene's germline CDR1 is GEAIGNYY and CDR2 EKD. This CDR3 contains 15 residues. The CDR3 loop reads CACVSLGPYTDKLIF. As DNA, the CDR3 is TGTGCCTGTGTCTCCCTGGGGCCGTACACCGACAAACTCATCTTT.

As concerns this clone: It differs at one base from a far larger clone, so likely a read error. Other DNA sequences of this sample code for an identical CDR3. The chain couples TRDV1 to TRDJ1, with TRDD3 identical over 9 bases. This CDR3 contains 24 residues. The germline CDR1 and CDR2 sequences are TSWWSYY and QGS. The CDR3 protein is CALGDFPTNIPILGEIRYTDKLIF. The CDR3 coding sequence is TGCGCTCTTGGGGACTTTCCTACGAACATACCTATACTGGGGGAGATCAGGTACACCGATAAACTCATCTTT.

By its share, this clone is medium-sized. Other DNA sequences in the same sample also yield this CDR3. The chain links TRDV2 to TRDJ1; 10 nucleotides agree with TRDD3. The junction had 6 bases not matched to a gene; V was cut back by 0 bases and J by 0 bases. The CDR3 contains 17 residues. CDR1 and CDR2 from the germline V gene are GEAIGNYY and EKD. CDR3 coding DNA: TGTGCCTGTGACACCGTTTTTACTGGGGGATACACCGATAAACTCATCTTT. It encodes CACDTVFTGGYTDKLIF.

This clone was observed a few times. The V gene is TRDV2, the J gene TRDJ1; 12 bases are shared with TRDD3. Per the germline V gene, CDR1 is GEAIGNYY and CDR2 is EKD. The CDR3 is made up of 18 amino acids. The V and J ends lost 4 bases and 1 base, in that order; junction bases with no gene match: 12. CDR3 in DNA: TGTGCCTGTGAAGGTCTACTGGGGGATACTGAGAGCACCGATAAACTCATCTTT. This sequence encodes CACEGLLGDTESTDKLIF.

This chain connects TRDV2 to TRDJ1, with TRDD3 matching over 11 bases. The CDR3 is 15 amino acids. CDR1 and CDR2 (germline): GEAIGNYY, EKD. V trimming: 9 bases; J trimming: 3 bases; junction bases outside the gene matches: 11. The CDR3 DNA follows: TGTGCCGGATTAATACTGGGGGATATGTCCGATAAACTCATCTTT. The encoded protein is CAGLILGDMSDKLIF.

Comment on this clone: This likely traces to a read error, being one base from a far larger clone. This sample also contains other DNA sequences that code for the same CDR3. The chain employs TRDV2 and TRDJ1; 8 positions match TRDD3. The germline V gene encodes CDR1 GEAIGNYY and CDR2 EKD. There are 21 residues in the CDR3. The CDR3 sequence is CACDPLLRSWGYNSYTDKLIF. CDR3 in DNA: TGCGCCTGTGACCCTCTACTGCGTAGTTGGGGATACAACTCGTACACCGATAAACTCATCTTT.

This clone has just a few counts. The gene calls are TRDV2 and TRDJ1; 11 bases agree with TRDD3. The germline gives CDR1 GEAIGNYY, CDR2 EKD. The CDR3 runs 18 residues. After removal of 4 bases from V and 0 bases from J, the junction contained 12 bases not matched to a gene. DNA of the CDR3: TGTGCCTGTGATCCACTGGTGGGGGATACGCTCTACACCGATAAACTCATCTTT. Translated: CACDPLVGDTLYTDKLIF.

The rearrangement uses TRDV2 and TRDJ1; 8 nucleotides match TRDD3. The CDR3 is 18 amino acids. Germline assignment: CDR1 GEAIGNYY and CDR2 EKD. V was pared by 3 bases and J by 2 bases, with 16 bases of the junction left unmatched. Here the CDR3 DNA reads TGTGCCTGTGACGCTTTACTGGGGATACCAAAGTCGACCGATAAACTCATCTTT. This encodes CACDALLGIPKSTDKLIF.

The genes are TRDV2 and TRDJ1; 9 bases match TRDD3. The length of the CDR3 is 15 residues. Germline-derived CDR1 and CDR2 are GEAIGNYY and EKD. Trimming at V came to 4 bases and at J to 0 bases, leaving 5 bases not matched to a gene. CDR3 amino acids: CACDILGEYTDKLIF. Here the CDR3 DNA reads TGTGCCTGTGATATACTGGGGGAATACACCGATAAACTCATCTTT.

Concerning this clone: A far larger clone is a single base away, which makes a read error likely. Other DNA sequences within the sample encode an identical CDR3. This chain joins TRDV2 and TRDJ1; D gene uncertain. This CDR3 region has 13 residues. Per germline, CDR1 GEAIGNYY and CDR2 EKD. The ends were cut back, 7 bases at V and 2 bases at J, with 13 bases in the middle. This CDR3 is CACDGLRTDKLIF. CDR3 bases: TGTGCCTGCGACGGATTACGGACCGATAAACTCATCTTT.

Comments on this clone: This is likely an artifact of a read error, given a far larger clone one base away. The genes are TRDV2 and TRDJ3; D unresolved. V lost 0 bases to trimming and J lost 0 bases, with 23 bases between them. The CDR3 contains 22 residues. Germline lookup yields CDR1 GEAIGNYY and CDR2 EKD. The CDR3 sequence: CACDTAEPLSAAGSWDTRQMFF. CDR3 coding DNA: TGTGCCTGTGACACCGCCGAGCCTCTTAGCGCCGCAGGCTCCTGGGACACCCGACAGATGTTTTTC.

This clone is medium-sized. This chain joins TRDV2 and TRDJ1, with 7 bases identical to TRDD3. Trimming took 1 base from V and 2 from J; bases not matched to a gene: 6. The germline V gene encodes CDR1 GEAIGNYY and CDR2 EKD. There are 15 residues in the CDR3. The chain's CDR3 is CACDTLGGDTDKLIF. DNA of the CDR3: TGTGCCTGTGACACGTTAGGGGGGGATACCGATAAACTCATCTTT.

This clone is termed medium-sized. Additional DNA sequences in this sample encode the identical CDR3. This rearrangement joins TRDV2 to TRDJ2, with D perhaps TRDD3 (6 bases). Germline V gene lookup returns CDR1 GEAIGNYY and CDR2 EKD. The V end lost 0 bases, the J end lost 6 bases, and 31 bases lay between the germline ends. The CDR3 has 21 residues. The CDR3 loop reads CACDTIFWGTNTENWSAQLFF. Written as DNA, the CDR3 is TGTGCCTGTGACACCATTTTCTGGGGAACGAATACGGAGAATTGGTCAGCACAACTCTTCTTT.

The chain recombines TRDV2 with TRDJ3, with 13 nucleotides matching TRDD3. The ends lost 4 bases at V and 2 bases at J; junction bases unmatched: 13. The CDR3 length is 21 residues. Germline V lookup: CDR1 GEAIGNYY, CDR2 EKD. As DNA, the CDR3 is TGTGCCTGTGATGAAGTACTGGGGGATACGGGGGACCCCTGGGACACCCGACAGATGTTTTTC. Translating gives CACDEVLGDTGDPWDTRQMFF.

Worth noting for this clone: The same CDR3 can be traced to other DNA sequences in this sample. The chain has TRDV2 and TRDJ1; 9 bases align to TRDD3. The trim removed 3 bases at V and 0 bases at J, leaving 22 bases unmatched. From germline, CDR1 is GEAIGNYY and CDR2 EKD. The CDR3 covers 21 residues. CDR3 in DNA: TGTGCCTGTGACCGGGTTACTGGGGGAACGTCCAACTTAGCTTACACCGATAAACTCATCTTT. It specifies CACDRVTGGTSNLAYTDKLIF.

This clone is categorized as medium-sized. V is TRDV2 and J is TRDJ1; 9 nucleotides align to TRDD3. This CDR3 spans 16 amino acids. The germline V gene encodes CDR1 GEAIGNYY and CDR2 EKD. The V and J ends lost 0 bases and 2 bases, in that order; junction bases with no gene match: 6. The chain's CDR3 is CACDTVGLGDTDKLIF. The CDR3, as DNA: TGTGCCTGTGACACCGTCGGGCTGGGGGATACCGATAAACTCATCTTT.

Of note for this clone: A read error may explain this, as a much larger clone is one base away. V gene TRDV2 combines with J gene TRDJ3; 11 nucleotides line up with TRDD3. Germline CDR1 and CDR2: GEAIGNYY and EKD. The CDR3 runs to 20 residues. The CDR3 loop is CACDTLGDTPYSWDPRQMFF. CDR3 DNA sequence: TGTGCCTGTGACACTCTGGGGGATACCCCCTACTCCTGGGACCCCCGACAGATGTTTTTC.